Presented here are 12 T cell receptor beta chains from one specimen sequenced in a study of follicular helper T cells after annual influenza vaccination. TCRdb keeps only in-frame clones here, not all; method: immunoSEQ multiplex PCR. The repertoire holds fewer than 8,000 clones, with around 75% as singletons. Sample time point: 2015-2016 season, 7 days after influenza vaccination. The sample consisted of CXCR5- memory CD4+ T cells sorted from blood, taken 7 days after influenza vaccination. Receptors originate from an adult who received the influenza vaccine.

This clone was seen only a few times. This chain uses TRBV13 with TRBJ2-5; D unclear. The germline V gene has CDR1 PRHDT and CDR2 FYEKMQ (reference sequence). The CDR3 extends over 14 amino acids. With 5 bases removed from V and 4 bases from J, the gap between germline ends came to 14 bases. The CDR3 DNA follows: TGTGCCAGCAGCCTAGACCCCGGAAGAGAGACCCAGTACTTC. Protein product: CASSLDPGRETQYF.

The CDR3 sequence: CASRSQGGQGEETQYF. The DNA for the CDR3 is TGTGCCAGCCGGAGTCAGGGGGGACAGGGGGAAGAGACCCAGTACTTC. The chain joins TRBV6-7 to TRBJ2-5; TRBD1 aligns across 11 bases. TRBV6-7 belongs to the ORF category, with a function that is uncertain. The CDR3 loop spans 16 amino acids. V was clipped by 8 bases and J by 3 bases; unmatched bases: 11.

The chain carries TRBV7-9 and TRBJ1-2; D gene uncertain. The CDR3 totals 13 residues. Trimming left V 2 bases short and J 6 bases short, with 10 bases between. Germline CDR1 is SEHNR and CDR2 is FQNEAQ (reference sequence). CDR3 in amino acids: CASSLTVPNGYTF. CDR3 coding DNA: TGTGCCAGCAGCTTAACAGTCCCTAATGGCTACACCTTC.

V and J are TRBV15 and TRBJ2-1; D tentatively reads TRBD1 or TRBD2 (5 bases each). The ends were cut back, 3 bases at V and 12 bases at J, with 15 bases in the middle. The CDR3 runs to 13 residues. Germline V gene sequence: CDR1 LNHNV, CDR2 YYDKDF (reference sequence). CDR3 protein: CATSRPGPLSQFF. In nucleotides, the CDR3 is TGTGCCACCAGCAGGCCGGGACCCCTGTCGCAGTTCTTC. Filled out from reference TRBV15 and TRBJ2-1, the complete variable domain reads DAMVIQNPRYQVTQFGKPVTLSCSQTLNHNVMYWYQQKSSQAPKLLFHYYDKDFNNEADTPDNFQSRRPNTSFCFLDIRSPGLGDTAMYLCATSRPGPLSQFFGPGTRLTVL.

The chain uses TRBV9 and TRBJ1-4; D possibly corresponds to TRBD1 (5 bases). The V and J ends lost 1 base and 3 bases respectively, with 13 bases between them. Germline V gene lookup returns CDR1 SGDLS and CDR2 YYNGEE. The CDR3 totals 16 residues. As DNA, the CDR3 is TGTGCCAGCAGCGTATCCGCAGGGTTCCCTAATGAAAAACTGTTTTTT. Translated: CASSVSAGFPNEKLFF.

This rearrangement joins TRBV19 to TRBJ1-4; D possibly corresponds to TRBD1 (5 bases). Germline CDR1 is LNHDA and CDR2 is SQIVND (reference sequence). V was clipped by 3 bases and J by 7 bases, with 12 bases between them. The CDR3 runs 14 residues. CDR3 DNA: TGTGCCAGTAGTATTAATTGGGGGGGTGAAAAACTGTTTTTT. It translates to CASSINWGGEKLFF.

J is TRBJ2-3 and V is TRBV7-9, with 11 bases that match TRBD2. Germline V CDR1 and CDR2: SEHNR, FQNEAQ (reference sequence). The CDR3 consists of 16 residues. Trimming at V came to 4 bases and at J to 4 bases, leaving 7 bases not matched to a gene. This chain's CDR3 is CASSSLAGGPADTQYF. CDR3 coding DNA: TGTGCCAGCAGCTCGTTAGCGGGGGGGCCCGCAGATACGCAGTATTTT.

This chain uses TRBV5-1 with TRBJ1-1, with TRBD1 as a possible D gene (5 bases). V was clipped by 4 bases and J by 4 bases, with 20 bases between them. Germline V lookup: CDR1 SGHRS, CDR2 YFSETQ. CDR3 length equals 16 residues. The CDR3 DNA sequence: TGCGCCAGCAGCAGGGGTCCAGGCTGGGAGTCCACTGAAGCTTTCTTT. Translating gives CASSRGPGWESTEAFF.

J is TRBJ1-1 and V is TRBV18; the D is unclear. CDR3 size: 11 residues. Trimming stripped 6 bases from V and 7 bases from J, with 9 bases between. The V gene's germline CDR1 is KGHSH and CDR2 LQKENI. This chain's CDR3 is CASSPDVEAFF. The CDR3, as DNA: TGTGCCAGCTCCCCAGACGTTGAAGCTTTCTTT.

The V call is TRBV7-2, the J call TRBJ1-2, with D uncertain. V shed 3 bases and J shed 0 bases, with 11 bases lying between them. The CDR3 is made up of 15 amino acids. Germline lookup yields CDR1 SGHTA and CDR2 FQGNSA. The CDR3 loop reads CASSFFLGSNYGYTF. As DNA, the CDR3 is TGTGCCAGCAGCTTTTTTTTAGGGTCTAACTATGGCTACACCTTC. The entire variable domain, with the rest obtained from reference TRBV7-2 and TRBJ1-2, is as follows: GAGVSQSPSNKVTEKGKDVELRCDPISGHTALYWYRQSLGQGLEFLIYFQGNSAPDKSGLPSDRFSAERTGGSVSTLTIQRTQQEDSAVYLCASSFFLGSNYGYTFGSGTRLTVV.

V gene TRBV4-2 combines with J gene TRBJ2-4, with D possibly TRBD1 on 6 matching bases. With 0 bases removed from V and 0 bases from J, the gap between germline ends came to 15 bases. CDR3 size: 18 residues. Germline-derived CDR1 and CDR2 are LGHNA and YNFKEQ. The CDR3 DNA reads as TGTGCCAGCAGCCAAGAGCAGGGGCCAATACAAGCCAAAAACATTCAGTACTTC. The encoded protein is CASSQEQGPIQAKNIQYF.

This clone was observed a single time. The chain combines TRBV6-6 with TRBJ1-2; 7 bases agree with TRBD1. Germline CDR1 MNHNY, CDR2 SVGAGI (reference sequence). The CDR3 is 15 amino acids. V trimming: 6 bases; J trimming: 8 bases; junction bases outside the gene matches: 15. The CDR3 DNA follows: TGTGCCAGCAGCCTGACAGGGATTAGTTTTCTGGGCTACACCTTC. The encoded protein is CASSLTGISFLGYTF.